A single sample gave rise to the 18 T cell receptor beta chains below, sequenced in a study of CD8+ T cells in alopecia areata. Extraction and reverse transcription of RNA yielded cDNA as the sequencing template. Repertoires were generated with immunoSEQ multiplex PCR, while TCRdb's copy carries only in-frame clones and drops some. The repertoire consists of around 300,000 clones, with around 64% occurring once and the leading ten covering 0.8% to 1%. Sample treatment: oral pan-JAK inhibitor, 5-10 mg twice daily. The source was CD4+ T cells sorted from blood, collected at approximately week 52, from a patient treated with tofacitinib. The source of these receptors is a human donor with alopecia areata.

This clone was seen more than once but under ten times. In nucleotides, the CDR3 is TGTGCCAGCAGTTGGGGACTAGCGGGGCCTCAAGAGACCCAGTACTTC. The encoded protein is CASSWGLAGPQETQYF. The rearrangement joins TRBV6-5 to TRBJ2-5, with TRBD2 matching over 13 bases. The CDR3 extends over 16 amino acids. CDR1 is MNHEY, CDR2 SVGAGI, per germline. After removal of 4 bases from V and 2 bases from J, the junction contained 4 bases not matched to a gene.

In this sample, this clone turned up once. The chain carries TRBV25-1 and TRBJ2-1, with D perhaps being TRBD1 or TRBD2 (6 bases each). The CDR3 sequence is 15 residues long. V lost 7 bases, J lost 8 bases, and 21 bases lay in between. Germline V gives CDR1 MGHDK, CDR2 SYGVNS. CDR3 sequence (DNA): TGTGCCAGCATGGATATTGAGGGGGGAACCGATGAGCAGTTCTTC. It encodes CASMDIEGGTDEQFF. Supplemented by reference TRBV25-1 and TRBJ2-1, the full variable domain reads EADIYQTPRYLVIGTGKKITLECSQTMGHDKMYWYQQDPGMELHLIHYSYGVNSTEKGDLSSESTVSRIRTEHFPLTLESARPSHTSQYLCASMDIEGGTDEQFFGPGTRLTVL.

The J gene is TRBJ2-5, the V gene TRBV27; TRBD1 matches at 7 bases. The germline V gene encodes CDR1 MNHEY and CDR2 SMNVEV (reference sequence). The ends lost 6 bases at V and 5 bases at J; junction bases unmatched: 21. The CDR3 is made up of 18 amino acids. Here the CDR3 reads CASSQRVTRTGNVETQYF. CDR3 nucleotide sequence: TGTGCCAGCAGCCAAAGGGTGACCCGGACAGGTAACGTCGAGACCCAGTACTTC.

This clone was seen only a few times. The gene calls are TRBV27 and TRBJ2-7; 8 nucleotides line up with TRBD2. V shed 2 bases, J shed 3 bases, and the junction held 3 bases outside the gene matches. Germline CDR1 reads MNHEY; CDR2 reads SMNVEV (reference sequence). This CDR3 region has 14 residues. CDR3 in DNA: TGTGCCAGCAGTTTAAGTCGGGGGGGCTACGAGCAGTACTTC. Translated: CASSLSRGGYEQYF.

The rearrangement links TRBV10-3 to TRBJ1-2; D not resolved. Germline CDR1 is ENHRY and CDR2 is SYGVKD. V was trimmed by 7 bases and J by 5 bases, leaving 17 bases between them. The CDR3 loop spans 14 amino acids. CDR3 sequence reads: CAITSREAAYGYTF. The CDR3 DNA sequence: TGTGCCATCACTTCCAGAGAGGCTGCGTATGGCTACACCTTC.

The gene calls are TRBV18 and TRBJ2-7; TRBD1 matches at 10 bases. CDR1 is KGHSH, CDR2 LQKENI, per germline. With 6 bases clipped from V and 3 bases from J, the junction kept 8 bases outside the gene matches. This CDR3 is 15 amino acids long. The CDR3 spells CASSPGQGGIYEQYF. Written as DNA, the CDR3 is TGTGCCAGCTCCCCCGGACAGGGGGGAATCTACGAGCAGTACTTC.

This rearrangement joins TRBV30 to TRBJ1-6; the match to TRBD1 covers 7 bases. Trimming cost V 8 bases and J 6 bases; bases outside gene matches: 10. In germline, CDR1 is GTSNPN, CDR2 SVGIG (reference sequence). The CDR3 sequence is 14 residues long. The DNA of the CDR3 is TGTGCCCGGGAGGATCGGGACAGTAATTCACCCCTCCACTTT. It translates to CAREDRDSNSPLHF.

This clone was observed a few times. The J gene is TRBJ1-4, the V gene TRBV14; unclear D gene. This CDR3 has 16 amino acids. Germline assignment: CDR1 SGHDN and CDR2 FVKESK. V lost 4 bases, J lost 5 bases, and 17 bases lay in between. As DNA, the CDR3 is TGTGCCAGCAGCCTCCCTTCCCTTAAGGGAAATGAAAAACTGTTTTTT. It encodes CASSLPSLKGNEKLFF.

This clone was seen more than once but under ten times. V and J are TRBV5-1 and TRBJ1-2, with D possibly TRBD1 on 6 matching bases. This CDR3 is built from 14 residues. Trimming took off 0 bases at V and 6 bases at J, with 12 bases between the two ends. Germline V gene sequence: CDR1 SGHRS, CDR2 YFSETQ. Here the CDR3 DNA reads TGCGCCAGCAGCTTGGCCGGGGGGGCCGATGGCTACACCTTC. Amino acids: CASSLAGGADGYTF.

The rearrangement links TRBV9 to TRBJ1-6; no clear D gene. Trimming left V 0 bases short and J 7 bases short, with 11 bases between. The germline V gene encodes CDR1 SGDLS and CDR2 YYNGEE. This CDR3 contains 15 residues. CDR3 nucleotide sequence: TGTGCCAGCAGCGTAGGGGGATTCGCCAATTCACCCCTCCACTTT. Translation: CASSVGGFANSPLHF.

This clone was detected only a few times. The rearrangement joins TRBV19 to TRBJ1-1; possible D gene TRBD1, 5 bases. The CDR3 is 13 residues long. The germline V and J ends were trimmed by 6 bases and 4 bases, with 12 bases remaining between them. Germline CDR1 and CDR2: LNHDA and SQIVND (reference sequence). The CDR3 DNA reads as TGTGCCAGTAGCCCAGTCGGGGGCACTGAAGCTTTCTTT. It yields the protein CASSPVGGTEAFF.

This rearrangement joins TRBV7-3 to TRBJ1-1, with D maybe TRBD1 (6 bases). The germline V and J ends were trimmed by 11 bases and 0 bases, with 13 bases remaining between them. Germline CDR1 is SGHTA and CDR2 is FQGTGA. The CDR3 spans 13 residues. The DNA of the CDR3 is TGTGCCTCGGGGGCAGAGATGAACACTGAAGCTTTCTTT. Its translation: CASGAEMNTEAFF.

The gene calls are TRBV5-4 and TRBJ1-2; D may be TRBD1 (6 bases). The germline gives CDR1 SGHNT, CDR2 YYREEE (reference sequence). This CDR3 has 17 amino acids. V lost 4 bases, J lost 5 bases, and 24 bases lay in between. CDR3 residues: CASSHSGQGLGRYGYTF. CDR3 nucleotide sequence: TGTGCCAGCAGCCACTCAGGTCAGGGGCTTGGACGATATGGCTACACCTTC. The entire variable domain, with the rest obtained from reference TRBV5-4 and TRBJ1-2, is as follows: ETGVTQSPTHLIKTRGQQVTLRCSSQSGHNTVSWYQQALGQGPQFIFQYYREEENGRGNFPPRFSGLQFPNYSSELNVNALELDDSALYLCASSHSGQGLGRYGYTFGSGTRLTVV.

As DNA, the CDR3 is TGTGCCACCAACAGCAGCCCGAGAAACACTGAAGCTTTCTTT. Translated, it gives CATNSSPRNTEAFF. The chain couples TRBV15 to TRBJ1-1; no reliable D call. The V gene's germline CDR1 is LNHNV and CDR2 YYDKDF (reference sequence). V dropped 7 bases and J dropped 2 bases, with 14 bases sitting between them. The CDR3 runs 14 residues.

This chain links TRBV9 with TRBJ2-2; 11 bases agree with TRBD2. Unmatched junction bases numbered 2, after V lost 1 base and J lost 0 bases. The CDR3 consists of 17 residues. Germline loops: CDR1 SGDLS, CDR2 YYNGEE. The CDR3 sequence is CASSVTSGGPNTGELFF. The CDR3 DNA sequence: TGTGCCAGCAGCGTAACTAGCGGGGGCCCGAACACCGGGGAGCTGTTTTTT.

The chain employs TRBV27 and TRBJ2-7; TRBD2 is a possible D gene (6 bases). V was pared by 5 bases and J by 3 bases, with 17 bases between. Germline V lookup: CDR1 MNHEY, CDR2 SMNVEV (reference sequence). This CDR3 is 15 amino acids long. The chain's CDR3 is CASSIPGTSLYEQYF. The CDR3 nucleotides are TGTGCCAGCAGTATTCCAGGGACTTCACTCTACGAGCAGTACTTC.

The chain has TRBV7-2 and TRBJ1-2; 8 bases agree with TRBD1. The V gene end was trimmed by 2 bases and the J gene end by 2 bases; junction bases not matched to a gene: 4. Germline assignment: CDR1 SGHTA and CDR2 FQGNSA. The CDR3 has 15 amino acids. The CDR3 bases are TGTGCCAGCAGCTTATTGTGGGACAGGAACTATGGCTACACCTTC. This gives the protein CASSLLWDRNYGYTF.

This clone was found once. In DNA, the CDR3 is TGTGCCAGCCCCCTCACCCACAGGGGGCCTTTCACCGGGGAGCTGTTTTTT. Translating gives CASPLTHRGPFTGELFF. The chain employs TRBV5-7 and TRBJ2-2; 9 positions agree with TRBD1. TRBV5-7 is flagged as an ORF with uncertain function. The trim removed 7 bases at V and 4 bases at J, leaving 14 bases unmatched. This CDR3 has 17 residues.